This T cell receptor (beta chain) was identified during a study of blood T cells in healthy people across ages. Overall study findings and caveats: The recorded TCR beta diversity per million T cells decreased in a roughly linear manner with age. The study found more naive CD4+ cells and higher diversity in long-lived than aged donors.

Through a sample-barcoded 5' primer and a J-beta primer mix, a second PCR was run for roughly 6 to 12 cycles. Each cDNA molecule, via a template-switch adaptor with 12 random nucleotides, was tagged. TCRdb re-called the 5' RACE reads with MiXCR, one entry per CDR3 protein. The table has 1.5 million to 2 million distinct CDR3 sequences, about 30% seen once. This CDR3 has 14 residues. CDR1 is DFQATT, CDR2 SNEGSKA, per germline (reference sequence). Trimming removed 6 bases from V and 0 bases from J, with 11 bases in between. Concerning this clonotype: The antigen is unknown.

The sequencing input was blood. V is TRBV20-1 and J is TRBJ1-4; no firm D call. The source is a woman aged 25 to 39 in good health. This chain's CDR3 is CSAVNSATNEKLFF. CDR3 bases: TGCAGTGCCGTTAACTCTGCAACTAATGAAAAACTGTTTTTT.